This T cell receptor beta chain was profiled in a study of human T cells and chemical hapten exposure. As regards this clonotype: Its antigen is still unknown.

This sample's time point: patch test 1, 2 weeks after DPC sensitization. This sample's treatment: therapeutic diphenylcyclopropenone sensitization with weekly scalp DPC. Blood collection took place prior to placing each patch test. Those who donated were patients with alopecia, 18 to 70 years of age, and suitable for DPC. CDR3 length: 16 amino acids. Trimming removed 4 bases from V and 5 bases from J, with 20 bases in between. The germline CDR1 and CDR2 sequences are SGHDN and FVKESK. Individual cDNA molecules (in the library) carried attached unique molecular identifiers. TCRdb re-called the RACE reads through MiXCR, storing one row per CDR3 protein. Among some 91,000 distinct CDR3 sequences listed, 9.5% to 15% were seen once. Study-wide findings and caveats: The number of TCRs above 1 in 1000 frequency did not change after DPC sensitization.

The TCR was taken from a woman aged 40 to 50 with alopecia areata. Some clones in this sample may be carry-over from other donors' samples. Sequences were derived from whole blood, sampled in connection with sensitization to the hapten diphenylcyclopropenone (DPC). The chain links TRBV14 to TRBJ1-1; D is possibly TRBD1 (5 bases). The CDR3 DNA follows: TGTGCCAGCAGCCCGGCCCAGGTTCGGGGGAGGACTGAAGCTTTCTTT. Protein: CASSPAQVRGRTEAFF.